This T cell receptor (beta chain) originates from a study of blood T cell repertoires in COVID-19. Study details: Some COVID-19 samples were acute and others convalescent; all came from the United States, Italy and Spain. PBMCs, B-cell-depleted T cells, or T cells provided the cDNA or gDNA that made up the material.

The germline V gene has CDR1 SGDLS and CDR2 YYNGEE. Trimming removed 0 bases from V and 7 bases from J; junction bases left unmatched: 17. CDR3 size: 18 residues. In the study's own analysis: Nucleated cell number was recorded as an estimate derived from reference gene primer amplification. Repertoires were generated with immunoSEQ multiplex PCR, while TCRdb's copy carries only in-frame clones and drops some. V, J and clone size are taken as reported in that table, and D and trimming were inferred from the DNA itself. The data contain some 46,000 clones, over 70% of them singletons. This receptor was identified in an elderly woman with acute or convalescent COVID-19. The specimen sequenced was peripheral blood. This rearrangement joins TRBV9 to TRBJ1-2; 8 bases agree with TRBD1. The CDR3 reads CASSVGTGHSWGSTGYTF. CDR3 bases: TGTGCCAGCAGCGTAGGGACAGGGCATTCATGGGGGTCAACTGGCTACACCTTC.